This is a list of T cell receptor beta chains from one sample in a study of cytomegalovirus exposure and HLA in healthy donors. TCRdb's copy holds only in-frame clones and misses some; the assay was immunoSEQ multiplex PCR. This table has some 61,000 clones, approximately 75% appearing once. The sample comprised PBMCs. These receptors all stem from a human donor in good health. CDR3s include the opening cysteine and the closing phenylalanine or tryptophan. D genes are given only for firm matches. Size tells how often a clone was seen (once, few, many) or the class of an expanded clone, and some rows leave it out.

CATSTTRGQGASYEQYF TGTGCCACCTCGACGACCCGGGGACAGGGGGCCTCCTACGAGCAGTACTTC TRBD1 TRBJ2-7 NA TRBV19
CASSLGGTPTASDTQYF TGTGCCAGCAGCTTGGGAGGGACTCCCACCGCCTCAGATACGCAGTATTTT NA TRBJ2-3 NA TRBV5-4
CASSLVRVLETQYF TGTGCCAGCAGCTTAGTTCGGGTTTTAGAGACCCAGTACTTC NA TRBJ2-5 NA TRBV7-8
CASRDQRQLDQPQHF TGTGCCAGCAGAGACCAAAGACAGTTGGATCAGCCCCAGCATTTT NA TRBJ1-5 NA TRBV2
CASRGDRLNNEQFF TGTGCCAGCAGGGGGGACAGGTTGAACAATGAGCAGTTCTTC TRBD1 TRBJ2-1 NA TRBV2
CASRGGGTSGGLEETQYF TGTGCCAGTAGAGGCGGGGGTACTAGCGGGGGGCTTGAAGAGACCCAGTACTTC TRBD2 TRBJ2-5 few TRBV19
CASSLEPGQGTAGELFF TGTGCTAGCAGCTTAGAACCGGGACAGGGGACCGCCGGGGAGCTGTTTTTT TRBD1 TRBJ2-2 few TRBV7-7
CASSPLTAVGEQYF TGTGCCAGCAGCCCCTTGACAGCTGTGGGCGAGCAGTACTTC NA TRBJ2-7 NA TRBV7-9
CASSQRSGTSGNNEQFF TGTGCCAGTAGTCAAAGATCCGGGACTAGCGGAAACAATGAGCAGTTCTTC TRBD2 TRBJ2-1 NA TRBV19
CASSKAEGGYEQYF TGTGCCAGCAGCAAAGCTGAAGGGGGCTACGAGCAGTACTTC NA TRBJ2-7 NA TRBV21-1
CASSGTGVRAEAFF TGTGCCAGCAGTGGGACAGGGGTGAGGGCTGAAGCTTTCTTT TRBD1 TRBJ1-1 NA TRBV6-6
CASQDRTKTYEQYF TGTGCCAGCCAGGACAGGACCAAAACCTACGAGCAGTACTTC TRBD1 TRBJ2-7 NA TRBV6-1
CASSEDYGYPF TGTGCCAGCAGTGAAGACTATGGCTACCCCTTC NA TRBJ1-2 NA TRBV6-1
CASSEQGLNQPQHF TGTGCCAGCAGTGAACAGGGGCTCAATCAGCCCCAGCATTTT NA TRBJ1-5 NA TRBV2
CASSQDIGQYYYNEQFF TGCGCCAGCAGCCAAGATATAGGACAGTATTATTACAATGAGCAGTTCTTC NA TRBJ2-1 NA TRBV4-3
CASSRQVNQPQHF TGTGCCAGCAGTCGACAAGTAAATCAGCCCCAGCATTTT NA TRBJ1-5 NA TRBV6-5
CASLSGRAGGAGEQFF TGTGCCAGTTTGTCTGGGCGAGCGGGGGGGGCCGGAGAGCAGTTCTTC TRBD2 TRBJ2-1 NA TRBV19
CASSLFGPSSYNSPLHF TGTGCCAGCAGCTTGTTTGGCCCTAGCTCCTATAATTCACCCCTCCACTTT NA TRBJ1-6 NA TRBV5-6
CASSLGGGNYGYTF TGTGCCAGCAGCCTTGGGGGGGGGAACTATGGCTACACCTTC NA TRBJ1-2 NA TRBV9
CAISEGPGGQPQHF TGTGCCATCAGTGAGGGACCCGGGGGACAGCCCCAGCATTTT NA TRBJ1-5 NA TRBV10-3
CASSSGGGAVEQFF TGTGCCAGTAGTAGCGGCGGGGGGGCGGTGGAGCAGTTCTTC TRBD2 TRBJ2-1 NA TRBV19
CASSAGQGNSPLHF TGTGCCAGCTCAGCCGGACAGGGTAATTCACCCCTCCACTTT TRBD1 TRBJ1-6 NA TRBV18